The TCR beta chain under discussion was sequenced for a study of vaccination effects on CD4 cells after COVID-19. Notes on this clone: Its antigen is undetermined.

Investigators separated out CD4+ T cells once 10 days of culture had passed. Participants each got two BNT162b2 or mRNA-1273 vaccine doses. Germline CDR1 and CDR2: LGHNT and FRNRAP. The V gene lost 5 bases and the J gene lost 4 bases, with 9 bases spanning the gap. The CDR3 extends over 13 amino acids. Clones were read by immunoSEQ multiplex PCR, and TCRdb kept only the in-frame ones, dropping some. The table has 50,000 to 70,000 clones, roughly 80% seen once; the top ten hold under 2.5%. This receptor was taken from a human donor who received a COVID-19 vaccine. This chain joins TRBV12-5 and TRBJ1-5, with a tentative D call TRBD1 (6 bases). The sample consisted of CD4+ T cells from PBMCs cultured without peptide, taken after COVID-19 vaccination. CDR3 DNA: TGTGCTAGTGGTGCCAGGGGTAATCAGCCCCAGCATTTT. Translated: CASGARGNQPQHF. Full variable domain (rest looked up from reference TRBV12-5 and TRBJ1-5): DARVTQTPRHKVTEMGQEVTMRCQPILGHNTVFWYRQTMMQGLELLAYFRNRAPLDDSGMPKDRFSAEMPDATLATLKIQPSEPRDSAVYFCASGARGNQPQHFGDGTRLSIL.